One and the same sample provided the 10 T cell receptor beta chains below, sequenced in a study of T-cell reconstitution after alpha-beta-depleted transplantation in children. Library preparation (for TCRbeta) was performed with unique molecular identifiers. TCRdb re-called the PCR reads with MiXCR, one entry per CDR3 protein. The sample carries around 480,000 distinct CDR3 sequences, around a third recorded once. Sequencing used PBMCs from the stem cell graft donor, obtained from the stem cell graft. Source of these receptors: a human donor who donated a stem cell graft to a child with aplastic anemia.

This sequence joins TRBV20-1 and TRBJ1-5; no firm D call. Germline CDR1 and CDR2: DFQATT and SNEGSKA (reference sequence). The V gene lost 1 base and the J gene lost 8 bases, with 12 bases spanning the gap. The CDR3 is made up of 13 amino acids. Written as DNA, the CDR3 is TGCAGTGCTAGAGGGGATCCCGAAGAGCCCCAGCATTTT. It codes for CSARGDPEEPQHF.

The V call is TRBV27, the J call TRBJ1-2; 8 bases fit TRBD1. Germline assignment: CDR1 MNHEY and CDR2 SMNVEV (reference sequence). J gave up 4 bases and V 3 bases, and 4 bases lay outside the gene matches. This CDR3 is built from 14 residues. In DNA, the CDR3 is TGTGCCAGCAGTTTTGGACAGGGAGGCTATGGCTACACCTTC. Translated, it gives CASSFGQGGYGYTF.

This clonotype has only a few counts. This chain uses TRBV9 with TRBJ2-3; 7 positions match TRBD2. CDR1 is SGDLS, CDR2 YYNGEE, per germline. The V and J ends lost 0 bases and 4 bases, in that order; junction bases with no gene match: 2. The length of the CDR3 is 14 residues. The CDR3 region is CASSVDGRSDTQYF. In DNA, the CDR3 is TGTGCCAGCAGCGTAGACGGGAGGTCAGATACGCAGTATTTT.

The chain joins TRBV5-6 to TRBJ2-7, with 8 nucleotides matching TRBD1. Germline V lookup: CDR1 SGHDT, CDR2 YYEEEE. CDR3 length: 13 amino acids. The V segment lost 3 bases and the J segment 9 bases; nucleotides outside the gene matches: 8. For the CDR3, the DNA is TGTGCCAGCAGCTACGGACAGGGTTTCTCGCAGTACGTC. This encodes CASSYGQGFSQYV.

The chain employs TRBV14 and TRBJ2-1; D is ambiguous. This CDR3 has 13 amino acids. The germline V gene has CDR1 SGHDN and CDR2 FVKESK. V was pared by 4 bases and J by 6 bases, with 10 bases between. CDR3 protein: CASSPRPANEQFF. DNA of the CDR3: TGTGCCAGCAGCCCACGGCCGGCCAATGAGCAGTTCTTC.

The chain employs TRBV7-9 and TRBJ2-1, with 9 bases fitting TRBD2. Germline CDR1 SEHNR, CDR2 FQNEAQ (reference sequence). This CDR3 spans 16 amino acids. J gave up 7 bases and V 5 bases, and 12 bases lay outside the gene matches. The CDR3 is CASSPGVAGESNEQFF. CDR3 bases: TGTGCCAGCAGCCCCGGGGTAGCGGGAGAATCGAATGAGCAGTTCTTC.

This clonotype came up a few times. For the CDR3, the DNA is TGTGCCACCAGTGATGGGACATCGTCCTACGAGCAGTACTTC. Residues: CATSDGTSSYEQYF. The V call is TRBV24-1, the J call TRBJ2-7, with D perhaps TRBD1 (6 bases). CDR1 and CDR2 (germline): KGHDR, SFDVKD. V gave up 3 bases and J gave up 1 base, with 9 bases separating them. The CDR3 loop spans 14 amino acids.

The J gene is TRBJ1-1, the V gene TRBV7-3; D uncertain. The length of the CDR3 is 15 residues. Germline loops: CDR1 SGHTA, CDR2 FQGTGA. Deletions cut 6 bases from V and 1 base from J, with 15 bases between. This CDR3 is CASRPNPAANTEAFF. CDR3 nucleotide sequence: TGTGCCAGCAGGCCTAACCCCGCAGCGAACACTGAAGCTTTCTTT.

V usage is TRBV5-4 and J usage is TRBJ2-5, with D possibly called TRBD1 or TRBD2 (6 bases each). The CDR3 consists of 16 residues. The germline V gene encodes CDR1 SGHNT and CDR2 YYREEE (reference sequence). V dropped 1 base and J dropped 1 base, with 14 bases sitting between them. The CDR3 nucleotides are TGTGCCAGCAGCTTGAGGTCGGGGGCGCCCCAAGAGACCCAGTACTTC. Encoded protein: CASSLRSGAPQETQYF.

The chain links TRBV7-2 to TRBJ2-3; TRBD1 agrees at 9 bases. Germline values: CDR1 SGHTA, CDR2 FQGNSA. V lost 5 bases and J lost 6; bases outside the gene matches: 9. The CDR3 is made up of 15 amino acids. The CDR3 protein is CASSATGGARDTQYF. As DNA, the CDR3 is TGTGCCAGCAGCGCAACAGGGGGCGCCAGGGATACGCAGTATTTT.